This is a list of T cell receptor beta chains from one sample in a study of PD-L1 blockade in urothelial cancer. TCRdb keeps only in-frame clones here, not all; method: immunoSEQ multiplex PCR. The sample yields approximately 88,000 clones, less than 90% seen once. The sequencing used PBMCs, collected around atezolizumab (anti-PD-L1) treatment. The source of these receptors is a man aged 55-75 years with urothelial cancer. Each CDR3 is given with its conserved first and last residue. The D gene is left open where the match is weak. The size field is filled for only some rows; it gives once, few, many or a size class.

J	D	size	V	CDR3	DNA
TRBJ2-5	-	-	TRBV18	CASSPGGHRETQYF	TGTGCCAGCTCACCGGGGGGTCATCGGGAGACCCAGTACTTC
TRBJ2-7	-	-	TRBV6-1	CATQKGGQGHEQYF	TGTGCCACTCAGAAGGGGGGGCAGGGCCACGAGCAGTACTTC
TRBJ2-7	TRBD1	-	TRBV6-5	CASSYPGTGREQYF	TGTGCCAGCAGTTACCCCGGGACAGGCAGGGAGCAGTACTTC
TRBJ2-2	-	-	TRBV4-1	CASSPFGGMNTGELFF	TGCGCCAGCAGCCCATTTGGCGGAATGAACACCGGGGAGCTGTTTTTT
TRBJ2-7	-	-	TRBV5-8	CASSFGAGERVESYEQYF	TGTGCCAGCAGCTTCGGTGCAGGGGAAAGGGTCGAGTCGTACGAGCAGTACTTC
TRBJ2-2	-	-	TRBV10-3	CAISEQSNTGELFF	TGTGCCATCAGTGAACAATCTAACACCGGGGAGCTGTTTTTT
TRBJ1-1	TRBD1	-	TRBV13	CASSHGTVNTEAFF	TGTGCCAGCAGCCACGGGACAGTGAACACTGAAGCTTTCTTT
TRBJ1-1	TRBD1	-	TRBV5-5	CASSLPKGQGKGTEAFF	TGTGCCAGCAGCTTGCCAAAGGGACAGGGGAAGGGCACTGAAGCTTTCTTT
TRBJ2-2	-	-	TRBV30	CAWTPRLDTGELFF	TGTGCCTGGACCCCTAGGTTGGACACCGGGGAGCTGTTTTTT
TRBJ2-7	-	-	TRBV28	CASSFSRQGSYEQYF	TGTGCCAGCAGTTTTTCAAGGCAGGGGAGTTACGAGCAGTACTTC
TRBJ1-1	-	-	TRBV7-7	CASSLKANTEAFF	TGTGCCAGCAGCTTAAAAGCTAACACTGAAGCTTTCTTT
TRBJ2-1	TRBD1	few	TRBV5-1	CASSSPGTGDFEQFF	TGCGCCAGCAGCTCCCCCGGGACAGGTGACTTTGAGCAGTTCTTC
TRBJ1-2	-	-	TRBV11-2	CASSRTDNYGYTF	TGTGCCAGCAGCCGGACAGATAACTATGGCTACACCTTC
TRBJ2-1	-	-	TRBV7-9	CASSSNPNRENEQFF	TGTGCCAGCAGCTCCAACCCAAACAGGGAAAATGAGCAGTTCTTC
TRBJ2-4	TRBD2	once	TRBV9	CASSVAGGRAKNIQYF	TGTGCCAGCAGCGTAGCGGGAGGGCGCGCCAAAAACATTCAGTACTTC
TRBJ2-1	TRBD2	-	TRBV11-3	CASSYRTSGNKDEQFF	TGTGCCAGCAGCTACCGGACTAGCGGGAATAAGGATGAGCAGTTCTTC
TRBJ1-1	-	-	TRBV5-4	CAVRELGDTEAFF	TGTGCCGTCCGGGAACTAGGCGACACTGAAGCTTTCTTT
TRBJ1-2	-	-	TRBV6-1	CASSGQGNRYGYTF	TGTGCCAGCAGTGGGCAGGGGAATCGGTATGGCTACACCTTC
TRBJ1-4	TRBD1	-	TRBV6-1	CASTSQGAHPEKLFF	TGTGCCAGCACGTCTCAGGGGGCCCACCCGGAAAAACTGTTTTTT
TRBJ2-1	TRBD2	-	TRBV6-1	CASSGGLAGSYNEQFF	TGTGCCAGCAGTGGTGGACTAGCGGGGTCTTACAATGAGCAGTTCTTC
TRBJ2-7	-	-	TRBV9	CASSYSPDRISSYEQYF	TGTGCCAGCAGCTACAGCCCCGACAGGATAAGCTCCTACGAGCAGTACTTC
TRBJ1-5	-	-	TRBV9	CASSGGGPLSNQPQHF	TGTGCCAGCAGCGGGGGAGGGCCTTTAAGCAATCAGCCCCAGCATTTT
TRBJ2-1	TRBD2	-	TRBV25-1	CASSAKPTSGRDYNEQFF	TGTGCCAGCAGTGCGAAACCGACTAGCGGGAGGGACTACAATGAGCAGTTCTTC
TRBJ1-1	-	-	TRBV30	CAWSVYLNTEAFF	TGTGCCTGGAGTGTATACTTGAACACTGAAGCTTTCTTT
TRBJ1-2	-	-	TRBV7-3	CASSPRGGDRTGYTF	TGTGCCAGCAGCCCTAGGGGGGGCGACAGGACTGGCTACACCTTC
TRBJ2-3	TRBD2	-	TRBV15	CATSRDTRLAVSSTDTQYF	TGTGCCACCAGCAGAGACACCAGACTAGCGGTTTCTAGCACAGATACGCAGTATTTT
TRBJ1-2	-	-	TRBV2	CASSELAGPNYGYTF	TGTGCCAGCAGTGAATTGGCAGGCCCTAACTATGGCTACACCTTC
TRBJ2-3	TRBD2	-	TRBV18	CASSPGLAERDTQYF	TGTGCCAGCTCACCGGGACTAGCGGAAAGAGATACGCAGTATTTT
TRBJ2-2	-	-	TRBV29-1	CSVGGLGAPDTGELFF	TGCAGCGTTGGAGGGTTGGGGGCGCCGGACACCGGGGAGCTGTTTTTT
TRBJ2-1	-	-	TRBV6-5	CASRIETDYNEQFF	TGTGCCAGCAGGATCGAGACAGATTACAATGAGCAGTTCTTC
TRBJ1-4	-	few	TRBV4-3	CASSQGTGLGGGINEKLFF	TGCGCCAGCAGCCAAGGGACCGGGTTGGGAGGGGGGATTAATGAAAAACTGTTTTTT
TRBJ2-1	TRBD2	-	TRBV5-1	CASSVTSGVYNEQFF	TGCGCCAGCAGCGTGACTAGCGGAGTTTACAATGAGCAGTTCTTC
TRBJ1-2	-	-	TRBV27	CASSDYRDGYTF	TGTGCCAGCAGTGACTACAGGGATGGCTACACCTTC
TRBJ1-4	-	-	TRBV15	CATSPGVGTPEKLFF	TGTGCCACCAGCCCAGGGGTGGGGACGCCAGAAAAACTGTTTTTT
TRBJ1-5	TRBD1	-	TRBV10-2	CASSIDRGNQPQHF	TGCGCCAGCAGTATCGACAGGGGCAATCAGCCCCAGCATTTT
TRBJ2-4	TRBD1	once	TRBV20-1	CSAPTGQGIYF	TGCAGTGCGCCTACAGGACAGGGGATATACTTC
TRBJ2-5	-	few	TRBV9	CASSVAGETQYF	TGTGCCAGCAGCGTAGCGGGAGAGACCCAGTACTTC
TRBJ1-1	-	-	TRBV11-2	CASSFRGNTEAFF	TGTGCCAGCAGCTTTCGGGGGAACACTGAAGCTTTCTTT
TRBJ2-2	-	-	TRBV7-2	CASSPNTAGELFF	TGTGCCAGCAGCCCCAATACGGCCGGGGAGCTGTTTTTT
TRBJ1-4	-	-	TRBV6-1	CASSAGGGDEKLFF	TGTGCCAGCAGTGCGGGGGGAGGCGATGAAAAACTGTTTTTT
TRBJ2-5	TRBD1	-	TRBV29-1	CSVTTGGQETQYF	TGCAGCGTCACGACAGGGGGTCAAGAGACCCAGTACTTC
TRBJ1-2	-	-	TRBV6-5	CASSYRRDNYGYTF	TGTGCCAGCAGTTACCGCAGGGATAACTATGGCTACACCTTC
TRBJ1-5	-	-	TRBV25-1	CASSLTGSGNQPQHF	TGTGCCAGCAGTTTGACGGGGTCGGGCAATCAGCCCCAGCATTTT
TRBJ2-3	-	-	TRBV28	CASRIKTSTDTQYF	TGTGCCAGCAGGATCAAAACTAGCACAGATACGCAGTATTTT
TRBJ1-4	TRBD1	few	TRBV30	CASNPGGNEKLFF	TGTGCCTCGAATCCAGGGGGGAATGAAAAACTGTTTTTT
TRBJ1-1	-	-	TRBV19	CASSLQGGLMNTEAFF	TGTGCCAGTAGTCTCCAGGGAGGTCTAATGAACACTGAAGCTTTCTTT
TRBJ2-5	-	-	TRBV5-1	CASSLGRGCQETQYF	TGCGCCAGCAGCTTGGGAAGAGGCTGCCAAGAGACCCAGTACTTC
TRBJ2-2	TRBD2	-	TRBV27	CASSTRLAGGTGELFF	TGTGCCAGCAGTACCCGACTAGCGGGAGGAACCGGGGAGCTGTTTTTT
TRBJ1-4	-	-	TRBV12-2	CASRPGQYDRKKLFF	TGTGCAAGTCGCCCCGGACAGTATGATAGGAAAAAACTGTTTTTT